The next 3 T cell receptor beta chains were all read from a single sample in a study of cytomegalovirus exposure and HLA in healthy donors. The assay was immunoSEQ multiplex PCR, and TCRdb's table has in-frame clones only and misses some. The sample lists about 120,000 clones, 85% to 90% seen once, with roughly 2% in the top ten. Input material: PBMCs. All receptors come from a woman aged 30 to 39 in good health and CMV-seronegative.

The chain employs TRBV5-1 and TRBJ2-6; no firm D call. There are 13 residues in the CDR3. Trimming took off 1 base at V and 4 bases at J, with 3 bases between the two ends. The germline V gene encodes CDR1 SGHRS and CDR2 YFSETQ. The CDR3 DNA sequence: TGCGCCAGCAGCTTGTCGGGGGCCAACGTCCTGACTTTC. It specifies CASSLSGANVLTF.

This clone occurred once. Here the CDR3 reads CASSATSGGPYEQYF. CDR3 nucleotide sequence: TGTGCCAGTAGTGCGACCTCGGGGGGGCCCTACGAGCAGTACTTC. The chain has TRBV5-3 and TRBJ2-7, with 8 bases aligning to TRBD2. TRBV5-3 is sorted into the ORF group, with uncertain function. V gave up 8 bases and J gave up 2 bases; unmatched junction bases: 12. This CDR3 is built from 15 residues.

This clone was seen a single time. The CDR3 sequence is CASSPLSGGGSYEQYF. In DNA, the CDR3 is TGTGCCAGCTCACCACTGAGCGGCGGGGGCTCCTACGAGCAGTACTTC. The chain recombines TRBV18 with TRBJ2-7; 7 bases fit TRBD2. J lost 0 bases, V lost 1 base, and 6 bases had no gene match. The CDR3 is 16 amino acids. CDR1 is KGHSH and CDR2 is LQKENI in the germline V gene.